The rows below give T cell receptor beta chains drawn from one sample of a study of cytotoxic CD8 clonotypes in ibrutinib-treated CLL. Clones were sequenced by immunoSEQ multiplex PCR, and TCRdb holds only the in-frame ones, with some missing. The data show about 130,000 clones, with 80% to 85% seen just once and 3.3% held by the top ten. The sample here was PBMCs, taken after 24 months of ibrutinib treatment. The receptors stem from a human donor with chronic lymphocytic leukemia. Both conserved end residues are part of each CDR3. The order of the fields is D gene, V gene, J gene, clone size, CDR3 DNA, CDR3 protein. A D gene is named only where the DNA matches it firmly. Clone size appears in some rows only: once, few, many, or a class for an expanded clone.

>-|TRBV5-1|TRBJ1-2|-
TGCGCCAGCAGCCTACAGCGAATCAACCTTTCCTATGGCTACACCTTC
CASSLQRINLSYGYTF
>-|TRBV28|TRBJ1-2|-
TGTGCCAGCCATCGATTCGGGGCTAACTATGGCTACACCTTC
CASHRFGANYGYTF
>-|TRBV30|TRBJ1-5|few
TGTGCCTGGAGTGTCGGGGGGTACCAGCCCCAGCATTTT
CAWSVGGYQPQHF
>-|TRBV9|TRBJ1-5|-
TGTGCCAGCAGCCCCGTCAGAGATAGCAATCAGCCCCAGCATTTT
CASSPVRDSNQPQHF
>-|TRBV5-1|TRBJ1-1|-
TGCGCCAGCACACAGACAGCTGGAATGAACACTGAAGCTTTCTTT
CASTQTAGMNTEAFF
>-|TRBV19|TRBJ1-5|-
TGTGCCAGTAGTATAGATTGGAGGGGTCAGCCCCAGCATTTT
CASSIDWRGQPQHF
>TRBD2|TRBV4-3|TRBJ2-1|-
TGCGCCAGCAGCCAAGAACCTCCAGCGGGGGGGCGGTTCTCCTACAATGAGCAGTTCTTC
CASSQEPPAGGRFSYNEQFF
>-|TRBV7-8|TRBJ1-1|-
TGTGCCAGCAGCTTAGCGGAAACAGGGCGGACTGAAGCTTTCTTT
CASSLAETGRTEAFF
>-|TRBV12-5|TRBJ1-3|-
TGTGCTAGTGGCCAGGACATCTCTGGAAACACCATATATTTT
CASGQDISGNTIYF
>-|TRBV6-5|TRBJ1-6|-
TGTGCCAGCAGTTACTACGACAGCTCCTATAATTCACCCCTCCACTTT
CASSYYDSSYNSPLHF
>-|TRBV28|TRBJ2-7|-
TGTGCCAGCAGTCTAGCAGGTAGTGCGCCGAACTACGAGCAGTACTTC
CASSLAGSAPNYEQYF
>-|TRBV27|TRBJ1-5|-
TGTGCCAGCAGTTACGGACAGCTCAATCAGCCCCAGCATTTT
CASSYGQLNQPQHF
>-|TRBV18|TRBJ1-2|-
TGTGCCAGCTCACCGGTTCCGACCGGAGGCTACACCTTC
CASSPVPTGGYTF
>TRBD2|TRBV9|TRBJ2-7|once
TGTGCCAGCAGCGTAGGAGCTAGCGGGGGGACCTACGAGCAGTACTTC
CASSVGASGGTYEQYF
>TRBD1|TRBV19|TRBJ1-5|once
TGTGCCAGTAGTATAGACGTTCCGGGACAGGGCTCGGGCGGGGTCAATCAGCCCCAGCATTTT
CASSIDVPGQGSGGVNQPQHF
>TRBD1|TRBV6-5|TRBJ2-7|-
TGTGCCAGCAGTTACTCGGGGGGACAGGGGGCCTACGAGCAGTACTTC
CASSYSGGQGAYEQYF
>TRBD1|TRBV9|TRBJ1-2|-
TGTGCCAGCAGCGTCACAGGGGGCGCAGGTGGCTACACCTTC
CASSVTGGAGGYTF
>TRBD1|TRBV18|TRBJ1-5|-
TGTGCCAGCTCACCGGGGACAGGGGGCGAACAGCCCCAGCATTTT
CASSPGTGGEQPQHF
>TRBD2|TRBV10-3|TRBJ2-2|-
TGTGCCATCAGGCCAACTAGCGGGCATTTGGCGAACACCGGGGAGCTGTTTTTT
CAIRPTSGHLANTGELFF
>-|TRBV7-9|TRBJ2-7|once
TGTGCCAGCAGCTTAGCGAAACCGGTCTACGAGCAGTACTTC
CASSLAKPVYEQYF
>TRBD1|TRBV6-5|TRBJ1-2|once
TGTGCCAGCAGTCCCCTACAGGGGAGGGACTATGGCTACACCTTC
CASSPLQGRDYGYTF
>TRBD1|TRBV18|TRBJ2-2|once
TGTGCCAGCTCACCACTACAGGGGGACACCGGGGAGCTGTTTTTT
CASSPLQGDTGELFF
>-|TRBV28|TRBJ1-5|few
TGTGCCGGGGGGCAGGGGACCCAGCCCCAGCATTTT
CAGGQGTQPQHF
>-|TRBV6-5|TRBJ2-7|-
TGTGCCAGCAGCCAGGGTTTGACCGCCGAGCAGTACTTC
CASSQGLTAEQYF
>-|TRBV7-9|TRBJ2-5|few
TGTGCCAGCAGCCTACTCCAGGGAGCGACGGAGACCCAGTACTTC
CASSLLQGATETQYF
>-|TRBV19|TRBJ1-6|-
TGTGCCAGTAGCGAATATTCGAACTATAATTCACCCCTCCACTTT
CASSEYSNYNSPLHF
>-|TRBV7-8|TRBJ2-7|-
TGTGCCAGCAGCTCCCCCCGGCACGACTACGAGCAGTACTTC
CASSSPRHDYEQYF
>TRBD1|TRBV12-5|TRBJ1-2|-
TGTGCTAGTGGGGTACAGGGGGCGGCTGGCTACACCTTC
CASGVQGAAGYTF
>TRBD2|TRBV6-4|TRBJ2-2|-
TGTGCCAGCAGTGACTCTCGCGGGGGATACACCGGGGAGCTGTTTTTT
CASSDSRGGYTGELFF
>-|TRBV2|TRBJ1-3|once
TGTGCCAGCGGACAGAGAAGCTCTGGAAACACCATATATTTT
CASGQRSSGNTIYF
>-|TRBV9|TRBJ2-1|-
TGTGCCAGCAGCGTAGTTGTCGGGGGGCTTTACAATGAGCAGTTCTTC
CASSVVVGGLYNEQFF
>TRBD1|TRBV27|TRBJ2-2|-
TGTGCCACCTCCCCTCGGGGACAGGACACCGGGGAGCTGTTTTTT
CATSPRGQDTGELFF
>TRBD1|TRBV7-8|TRBJ1-4|-
TGTGCCAGCAGTTTTGGACAGGGATTTTCAGGGGAAAAACTGTTTTTT
CASSFGQGFSGEKLFF
>-|TRBV10-1|TRBJ2-3|-
TGCGCCAGCAGTGACGGGGGTGGTACGCAGTATTTT
CASSDGGGTQYF
>-|TRBV5-1|TRBJ2-6|-
TGCGCCAGCAGCCAAACGGGTGGGGTCCTTGGGGCCAACGTCCTGACTTTC
CASSQTGGVLGANVLTF
>-|TRBV7-3|TRBJ2-1|-
TGTGCCAGCAGCGCGTCAGGGGCAAGGTACAATGAGCAGTTCTTC
CASSASGARYNEQFF
>-|TRBV7-9|TRBJ1-2|-
TGTGCCAGCAGCTTAGCCTCCACAGTAAACTATGGCTACACCTTC
CASSLASTVNYGYTF
>TRBD2|TRBV30|TRBJ2-3|once
TGTGCCTGGACTAGCGGGCCTACGCAGTATTTT
CAWTSGPTQYF
>TRBD1|TRBV6-5|TRBJ1-2|-
TGTGCCAGCAGCCGACCGGGACAGGCTAACTATGGCTACACCTTC
CASSRPGQANYGYTF
>TRBD1|TRBV9|TRBJ2-6|-
TGTGCCAGCAGCCCCTACTCCGGAGAGGGGGCTCGTTCTGGGGCCAACGTCCTGACTTTC
CASSPYSGEGARSGANVLTF
>TRBD1|TRBV11-2|TRBJ1-4|-
TGTGCCAGCAGCAACCGACAGGGTCGAAGGAAGGGTAATGAAAAACTGTTTTTT
CASSNRQGRRKGNEKLFF
>TRBD2|TRBV15|TRBJ2-1|-
TGTGCCACCAGCAGAGGGTCTAGCGGGGGCCTCGGGAATGAGCAGTTCTTC
CATSRGSSGGLGNEQFF
>-|TRBV7-8|TRBJ1-1|-
TGTGCCAGCAGCCCGGTCCCCGGGGTCACTGAAGCTTTCTTT
CASSPVPGVTEAFF
>-|TRBV7-2|TRBJ2-7|-
TGTGCCAGCAGCTTAGCTGACAGTCGAAGCTACGAGCAGTACTTC
CASSLADSRSYEQYF
>TRBD1|TRBV30|TRBJ1-6|few
TGTGCCTGGAGGGGAGGGGGCGATTCACCCCTCCACTTT
CAWRGGGDSPLHF
>TRBD1|TRBV5-1|TRBJ1-1|-
TGCGCCAGCAGCTCGGCCCCCGGGACAGGGGAATATGGAGCTTTCTTT
CASSSAPGTGEYGAFF
>-|TRBV7-2|TRBJ2-3|-
TGTGCCAGCAGCCCAAGCCGCCCCACAGATACGCAGTATTTT
CASSPSRPTDTQYF
>TRBD1|TRBV7-6|TRBJ2-7|-
TGTGCCAGCAGCTTAGTAGAGGGGGCGGTTTACGAGCAGTACTTC
CASSLVEGAVYEQYF
>TRBD2|TRBV6-1|TRBJ2-1|many
TGTGCCAGCAGGGGGAGTCCAGCGGGGGTCGAGCAGTTCTTC
CASRGSPAGVEQFF
>-|TRBV6-1|TRBJ2-7|-
TGTGCCAGCAGCGGAACCACATCGGGAGTCCGCGAGCAGTACTTC
CASSGTTSGVREQYF
>-|TRBV5-5|TRBJ1-1|-
TGTGCCAGCAGCTTGGAGGAGGGGAGGCTTGAAGCTTTCTTT
CASSLEEGRLEAFF
>-|TRBV11-3|TRBJ1-2|-
TGTGCCAGCCACCGAGCCCCTTACAACACCTTC
CASHRAPYNTF
>TRBD1|TRBV6-1|TRBJ1-1|-
TGTGCCAGCAGTAGGCCCCACAGGGGGCAGTTAGAAGCTTTCTTT
CASSRPHRGQLEAFF
>TRBD1|TRBV7-2|TRBJ1-1|-
TGTGCCAGCGGAGAACAGGGGTCAACTGAAGCTTTCTTT
CASGEQGSTEAFF
>-|TRBV6-5|TRBJ1-3|-
TGTGCCAGCAGAGCGAGGGGACCTGGAAACACCATATATTTT
CASRARGPGNTIYF
>-|TRBV7-3|TRBJ2-1|few
TGTGCCAGCAGCCCCCAATGGCGGGGCGATGAGCAGTTCTTC
CASSPQWRGDEQFF
>-|TRBV4-3|TRBJ2-7|-
TGCGCCAGCAGCGAAAGGATAGGAGAGACGTCCTACGAGCAGTACTTC
CASSERIGETSYEQYF
>TRBD1|TRBV5-4|TRBJ2-2|-
TGTGCCAGCAGGACTCGACAGGGGGCGAACACCGGGGAGCTGTTTTTT
CASRTRQGANTGELFF
>-|TRBV5-8|TRBJ2-7|-
TGTGCCAGCAGCTTGTACAGCAGGGCTAACGAGCAGTACTTC
CASSLYSRANEQYF
>-|TRBV7-2|TRBJ2-5|once
TGTGCCAGCAGCTTATCTCGGGGAGAGACCCAGTACTTC
CASSLSRGETQYF